One and the same sample provided the 14 T cell receptor beta chains below, sequenced in a study of control samples from healthy donors and cancer patients. Only in-frame clones appear in the TCRdb table, and some are missing; sequencing was by immunoSEQ multiplex PCR. The sample yields more than 150,000 clones, over 80% seen once. The sample consisted of blood. The source is a man between 18 and 29 years old in good health.

V is TRBV11-2 and J is TRBJ2-7; D is unclear. V dropped 3 bases and J dropped 6 bases, with 12 bases sitting between them. This CDR3 region has 13 residues. Germline CDR1 SGHAT, CDR2 FQNNGV. The CDR3 is CASSLGLTGEQYF. CDR3 sequence (DNA): TGTGCCAGCAGCTTGGGGTTGACGGGCGAGCAGTACTTC. The full variable domain, with the rest looked up from reference TRBV11-2 and TRBJ2-7, is EAGVAQSPRYKIIEKRQSVAFWCNPISGHATLYWYQQILGQGPKLLIQFQNNGVVDDSQLPKDRFSAERLKGVDSTLKIQPAKLEDSAVYLCASSLGLTGEQYFGPGTRLTVT.

The chain has TRBV5-6 and TRBJ1-2; a weak D match, TRBD1 (6 bases). CDR1 is SGHDT, CDR2 YYEEEE, per germline. V was shortened by 0 bases and J by 4 bases, with 10 bases between the two germline ends. The CDR3 is 14 amino acids. CDR3 protein: CASSLEQGPYGYTF. CDR3 bases: TGTGCCAGCAGCTTGGAACAGGGACCCTATGGCTACACCTTC.

The rearrangement links TRBV3-1 (or the pseudogene TRBV3-2) to TRBJ1-2, with D tentatively TRBD1 (5 bases). V was pared by 4 bases and J by 7 bases, with 16 bases between. Germline CDR1 and CDR2: LGHDT and YNNKEL (reference sequence). The CDR3 is 14 amino acids. The CDR3 here is CASSLWDESAGYTF. In DNA, the CDR3 is TGTGCCAGCAGCCTATGGGACGAATCCGCTGGCTACACCTTC.

The chain is built from TRBV7-9 and TRBJ1-1; TRBD1 agrees at 10 bases. Germline trimming cut 5 bases from V and 4 bases from J; bases unmatched to any gene: 4. The length of the CDR3 is 14 residues. Germline V CDR1 and CDR2: SEHNR, FQNEAQ (reference sequence). Here the CDR3 DNA reads TGTGCCAGCAGCAGCCGGGACAGGGGCACTGAAGCTTTCTTT. Residues: CASSSRDRGTEAFF.

This sequence joins TRBV18 and TRBJ2-4, with TRBD1 matching 11 bases. The CDR3 length is 17 residues. The germline gives CDR1 KGHSH, CDR2 LQKENI. With 6 bases clipped from V and 3 bases from J, the junction kept 10 bases outside the gene matches. The chain's CDR3 is CASSLTGQGAGKNIQYF. CDR3 nucleotide sequence: TGTGCCAGCTCCCTAACCGGACAGGGGGCGGGCAAAAACATTCAGTACTTC.

In its sample, this clone was seen once. The chain has TRBV5-1 and TRBJ2-1; 7 bases fit TRBD1. Germline-derived CDR1 and CDR2 are SGHRS and YFSETQ. The V segment lost 7 bases and the J segment 5 bases; nucleotides outside the gene matches: 12. The CDR3 length is 15 residues. In DNA, the CDR3 is TGCGCCAGCCACGAGACAGGGCGCGGAAACAATGAGCAGTTCTTC. This gives the protein CASHETGRGNNEQFF.

This chain joins TRBV4-1 and TRBJ2-5, with 10 nucleotides matching TRBD2. The CDR3 consists of 16 residues. With 0 bases clipped from V and 5 bases from J, the junction kept 6 bases outside the gene matches. The germline CDR1 and CDR2 sequences are MGHRA and YSYEKL. The CDR3 DNA sequence: TGCGCCAGCAGCCAAGAAGGACTAGCGGTTTTTGAGACCCAGTACTTC. This encodes CASSQEGLAVFETQYF.

The chain has TRBV15 and TRBJ2-3; 7 positions match TRBD2. The CDR3 is 15 residues long. CDR1 is LNHNV, CDR2 YYDKDF, per germline (reference sequence). The junction had 10 bases not matched to a gene; V was cut back by 4 bases and J by 6 bases. CDR3 sequence reads: CATSTMRTSTDTQYF. CDR3 DNA sequence: TGTGCCACCAGCACTATGAGGACTAGTACGGATACGCAGTATTTT.

The rearrangement uses TRBV21-1 and TRBJ2-7; the D call in the table, TRBD1, was not verified against the DNA. TRBV21-1 is annotated as a pseudogene. The length of the CDR3 is 16 residues. DNA of the CDR3: TGTGCCAGCAGCAACCCAGGGTGCCCCCCAATTGGGGAGCAGTACTTC. Residues: CASSNPGCPPIGEQYF.

The chain has TRBV5-6 and TRBJ1-4, with TRBD1 matching 8 bases. Per the germline V gene, CDR1 is SGHDT and CDR2 is YYEEEE. There are 15 residues in the CDR3. J lost 8 bases, V lost 4 bases, and 10 bases had no gene match. CDR3 protein: CASSVGAGGREKLFF. The CDR3 nucleotides are TGTGCCAGCAGCGTTGGTGCAGGGGGCAGAGAAAAACTGTTTTTT.

The rearrangement uses TRBV6-5 and TRBJ1-4; D not certain. There are 15 residues in the CDR3. V lost 7 bases and J lost 0, with 12 bases in between. In germline, CDR1 is MNHEY, CDR2 SVGAGI. CDR3 residues: CASTAQQATNEKLFF. The CDR3 DNA is TGTGCCAGCACTGCCCAGCAAGCAACTAATGAAAAACTGTTTTTT.

The rearrangement joins TRBV28 to TRBJ2-7, with unresolved D. Germline V gene lookup returns CDR1 MDHEN and CDR2 SYDVKM. The V and J ends lost 2 bases and 2 bases respectively, with 13 bases between them. This CDR3 region has 15 residues. The CDR3 loop is CASSLGPGLAYEQYF. In nucleotides, the CDR3 is TGTGCCAGCAGTTTAGGGCCAGGTTTGGCCTACGAGCAGTACTTC.

Only one count was recorded for this clone. The CDR3 DNA is TGCGCCAGCAGCCTGACAGTCTCCTACAATGAGCAGTTCTTC. It yields the protein CASSLTVSYNEQFF. This sequence joins TRBV5-1 and TRBJ2-1; possible D gene TRBD1, 5 bases. Germline CDR1 is SGHRS and CDR2 is YFSETQ. Trimming took 4 bases from V and 0 from J, leaving 8 bases between them. This CDR3 region has 14 residues.

The CDR3 region is CAWSPTRGLETQYF. The CDR3 DNA sequence: TGTGCCTGGAGTCCCACGAGGGGGCTGGAGACCCAGTACTTC. The rearrangement joins TRBV30 to TRBJ2-5; TRBD1 agrees at 7 bases. CDR1 GTSNPN and CDR2 SVGIG come from the germline V gene (reference sequence). The CDR3 has 14 residues. The J segment lost 5 bases and the V segment lost 2 bases, leaving 8 bases of the junction unmatched.